This TCR beta chain was obtained from a study of blood T cell repertoires in COVID-19. Study background: Nucleic acid was either cDNA or gDNA, and it came from T cells, B-cell-depleted T cells, or PBMCs.

V lost 3 bases and J 5 bases, leaving 15 bases between the germline ends. Germline values: CDR1 LNHDA, CDR2 SQIVND (reference sequence). The CDR3 contains 15 residues. Followed over time, Seattle patients had been enrolled while infection was active. As originally analysed: Reference gene primers were amplified, and this amplification served to estimate nucleated cell counts. The repertoire was sequenced with immunoSEQ multiplex PCR; TCRdb's copy has only in-frame clones and lacks some. Clonal size and the V and J genes are those of that table, whereas D and trimming came from the DNA. The sample shows roughly 300,000 clones, approximately 88% of them seen only once.

The receptor was derived from a human donor with COVID-19, enrolled during active disease. The donor label of this sample is uncertain. The source material was peripheral blood. V is TRBV19 and J is TRBJ2-3; the D gene is possibly TRBD1 (6 bases). The CDR3 reads CASSIGQGLGDTQYF. The CDR3 DNA sequence: TGTGCCAGTAGTATTGGGCAGGGGCTGGGAGATACGCAGTATTTT. Based on the CDR3 plus reference TRBV19 and TRBJ2-3, the full variable domain is DGGITQSPKYLFRKEGQNVTLSCEQNLNHDAMYWYRQDPGQGLRLIYYSQIVNDFQKGDIAEGYSVSREKKESFPLTVTSAQKNPTAFYLCASSIGQGLGDTQYFGPGTRLTVL.